This T cell receptor (beta chain) was profiled in a study of cytomegalovirus exposure and HLA in healthy donors. The PCR was carried out with 60 Vbeta primers and 13 Jbeta primers. Produced via immunoSEQ multiplex PCR; TCRdb's table is partial and in-frame only. The table shows roughly 170,000 clones, with 82% occurring only once. The germline V gene has CDR1 DFQATT and CDR2 SNEGSKA (reference sequence). The CDR3 is 10 residues long. Trimming stripped 3 bases from V and 9 bases from J, with 6 bases between. The J gene is TRBJ2-1, the V gene TRBV20-1; D uncertain. The sample taken for sequencing was PBMCs. This TCR was sampled from a male donor in good health and CMV-seronegative. The CDR3 loop is CSASLSEQFF. The CDR3 nucleotides read TGCAGTGCTAGTCTCAGTGAGCAGTTCTTC.